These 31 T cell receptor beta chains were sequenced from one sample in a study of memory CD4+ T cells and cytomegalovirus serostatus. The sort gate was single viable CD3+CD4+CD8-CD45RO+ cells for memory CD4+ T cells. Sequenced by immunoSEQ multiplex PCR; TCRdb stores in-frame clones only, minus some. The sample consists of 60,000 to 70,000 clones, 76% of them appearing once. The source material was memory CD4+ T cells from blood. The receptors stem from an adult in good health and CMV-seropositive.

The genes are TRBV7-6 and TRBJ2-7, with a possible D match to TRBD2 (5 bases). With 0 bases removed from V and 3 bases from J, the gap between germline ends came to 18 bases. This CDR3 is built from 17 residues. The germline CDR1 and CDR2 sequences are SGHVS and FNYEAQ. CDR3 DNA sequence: TGTGCCAGCAGCTTAGCGATCTCACGGACTGGACTCTACGAGCAGTACTTC. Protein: CASSLAISRTGLYEQYF. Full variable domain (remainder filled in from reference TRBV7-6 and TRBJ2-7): GAGVSQSPRYKVTKRGQDVALRCDPISGHVSLYWYRQALGQGPEFLTYFNYEAQQDKSGLPNDRFSAERPEGSISTLTIQRTEQRDSAMYRCASSLAISRTGLYEQYFGPGTRLTVT.

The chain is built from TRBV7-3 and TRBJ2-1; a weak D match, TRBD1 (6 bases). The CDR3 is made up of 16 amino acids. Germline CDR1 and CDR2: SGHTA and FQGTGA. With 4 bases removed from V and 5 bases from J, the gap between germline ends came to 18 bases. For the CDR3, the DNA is TGTGCCAGCAGCTCGATTGACAGGCGAACCGACAATGAGCAGTTCTTC. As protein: CASSSIDRRTDNEQFF.

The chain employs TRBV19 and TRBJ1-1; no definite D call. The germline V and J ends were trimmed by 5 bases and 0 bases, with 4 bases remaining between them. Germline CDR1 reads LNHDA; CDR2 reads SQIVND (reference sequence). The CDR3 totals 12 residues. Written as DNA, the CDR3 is TGTGCCAGTAGTGGGGTGAACACTGAAGCTTTCTTT. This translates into CASSGVNTEAFF.

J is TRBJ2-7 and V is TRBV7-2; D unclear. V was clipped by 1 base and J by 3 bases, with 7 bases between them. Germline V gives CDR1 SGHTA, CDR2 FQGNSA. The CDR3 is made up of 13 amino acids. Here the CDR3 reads CASSLVLGYEQYF. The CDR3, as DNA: TGTGCCAGCAGCTTAGTACTCGGCTACGAGCAGTACTTC.

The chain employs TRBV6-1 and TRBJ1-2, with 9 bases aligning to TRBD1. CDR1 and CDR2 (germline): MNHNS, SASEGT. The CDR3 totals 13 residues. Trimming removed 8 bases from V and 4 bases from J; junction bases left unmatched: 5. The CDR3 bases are TGTGCCAGCCGGGTGGGACAGGGCTATGGCTACACCTTC. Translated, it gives CASRVGQGYGYTF.

CDR3 sequence reads: CASSLDGTVEAFF. For the CDR3, the DNA is TGTGCCAGCAGCTTGGACGGAACAGTTGAAGCTTTCTTT. The chain employs TRBV7-3 and TRBJ1-1; D is unresolved. Germline CDR1 reads SGHTA; CDR2 reads FQGTGA. The length of the CDR3 is 13 residues. Trimming took 3 bases from V and 7 from J, leaving 12 bases between them.

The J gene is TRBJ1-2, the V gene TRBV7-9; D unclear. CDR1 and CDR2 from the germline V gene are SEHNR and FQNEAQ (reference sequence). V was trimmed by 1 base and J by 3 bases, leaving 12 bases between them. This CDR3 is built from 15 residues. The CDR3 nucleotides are TGTGCCAGCAGCTTAGGGGCCAGCCCTCACTATGGCTACACCTTC. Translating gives CASSLGASPHYGYTF.

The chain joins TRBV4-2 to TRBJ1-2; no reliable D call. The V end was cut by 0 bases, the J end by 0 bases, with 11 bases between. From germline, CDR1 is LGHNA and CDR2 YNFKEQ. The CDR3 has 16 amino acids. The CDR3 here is CASSQDAGPSNYGYTF. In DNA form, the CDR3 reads TGTGCCAGCAGCCAAGACGCAGGACCCTCTAACTATGGCTACACCTTC.

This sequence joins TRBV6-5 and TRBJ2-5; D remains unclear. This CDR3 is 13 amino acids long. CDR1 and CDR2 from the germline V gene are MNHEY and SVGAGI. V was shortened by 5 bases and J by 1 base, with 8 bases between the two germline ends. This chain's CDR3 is CASSRSIQETQYF. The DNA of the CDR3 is TGTGCCAGCAGTCGGTCGATCCAAGAGACCCAGTACTTC.

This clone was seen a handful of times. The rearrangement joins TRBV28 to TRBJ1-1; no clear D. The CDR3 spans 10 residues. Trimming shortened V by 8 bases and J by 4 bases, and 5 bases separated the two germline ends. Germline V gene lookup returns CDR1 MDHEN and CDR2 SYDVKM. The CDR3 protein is CASGSTEAFF. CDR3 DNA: TGTGCCAGCGGGAGCACTGAAGCTTTCTTT.

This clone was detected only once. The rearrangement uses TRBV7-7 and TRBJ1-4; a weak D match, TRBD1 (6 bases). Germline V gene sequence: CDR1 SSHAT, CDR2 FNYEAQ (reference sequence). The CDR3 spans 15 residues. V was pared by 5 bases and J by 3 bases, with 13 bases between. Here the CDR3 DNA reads TGTGCCAGCAGCCCAGGGGCCGGATCTAATGAAAAACTGTTTTTT. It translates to CASSPGAGSNEKLFF.

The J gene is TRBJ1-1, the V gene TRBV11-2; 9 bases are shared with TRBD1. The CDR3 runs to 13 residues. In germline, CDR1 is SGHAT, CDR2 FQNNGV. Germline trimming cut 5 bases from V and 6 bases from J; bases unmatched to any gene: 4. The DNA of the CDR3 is TGTGCCAGCAGCAGGGACAGGGAGGCTGAAGCTTTCTTT. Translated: CASSRDREAEAFF.

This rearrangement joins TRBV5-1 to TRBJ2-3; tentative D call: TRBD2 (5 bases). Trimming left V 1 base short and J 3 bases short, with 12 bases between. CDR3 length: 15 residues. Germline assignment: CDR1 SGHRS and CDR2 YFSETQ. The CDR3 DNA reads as TGCGCCAGCAGCTTGTTGCAGGCGGGTACAGATACGCAGTATTTT. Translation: CASSLLQAGTDTQYF.

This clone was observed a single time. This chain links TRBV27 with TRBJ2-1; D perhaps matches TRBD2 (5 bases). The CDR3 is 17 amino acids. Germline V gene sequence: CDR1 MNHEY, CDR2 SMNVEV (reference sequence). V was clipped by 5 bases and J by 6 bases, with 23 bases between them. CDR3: CASSPLPVRVTSNEQFF. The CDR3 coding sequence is TGTGCCAGCAGTCCCCTCCCGGTGCGGGTAACCTCCAATGAGCAGTTCTTC.

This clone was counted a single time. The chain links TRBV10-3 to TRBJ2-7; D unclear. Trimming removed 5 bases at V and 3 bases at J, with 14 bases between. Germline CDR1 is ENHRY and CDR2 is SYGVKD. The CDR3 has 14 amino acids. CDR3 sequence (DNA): TGTGCCATCAGTCCTGGCGCTAATGGCTACGAGCAGTACTTC. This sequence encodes CAISPGANGYEQYF.

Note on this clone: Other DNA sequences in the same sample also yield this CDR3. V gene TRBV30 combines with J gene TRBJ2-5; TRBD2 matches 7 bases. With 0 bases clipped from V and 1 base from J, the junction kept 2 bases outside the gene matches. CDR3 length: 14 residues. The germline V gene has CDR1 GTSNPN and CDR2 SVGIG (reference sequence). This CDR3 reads CAWSVSGVQETQYF. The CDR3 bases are TGTGCCTGGAGTGTGAGCGGGGTCCAAGAGACCCAGTACTTC.

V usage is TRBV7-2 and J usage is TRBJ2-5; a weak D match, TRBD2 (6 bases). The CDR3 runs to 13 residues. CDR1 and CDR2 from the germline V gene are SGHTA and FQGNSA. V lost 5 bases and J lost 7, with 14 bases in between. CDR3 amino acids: CASSPGGFGTQYF. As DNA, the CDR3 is TGTGCCAGCAGCCCCGGAGGGTTTGGGACCCAGTACTTC.

The CDR3 nucleotides are TGTGCCAGCAGCCCGGGGATTGGATCAAGTCAAAGCGGGGAGCTGTTTTTT. Translated, it gives CASSPGIGSSQSGELFF. The V gene is TRBV4-2, the J gene TRBJ2-2, with a possible D match to TRBD2 (5 bases). Trimming stripped 4 bases from V and 7 bases from J, with 22 bases between. Germline CDR1 reads LGHNA; CDR2 reads YNFKEQ. The CDR3 is made up of 17 amino acids.

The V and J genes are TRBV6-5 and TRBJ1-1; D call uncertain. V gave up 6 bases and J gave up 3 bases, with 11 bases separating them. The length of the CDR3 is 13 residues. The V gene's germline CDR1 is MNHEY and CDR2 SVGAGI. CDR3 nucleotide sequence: TGTGCCAGCAGGCCCGGTCCCCACACTGAAGCTTTCTTT. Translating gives CASRPGPHTEAFF.

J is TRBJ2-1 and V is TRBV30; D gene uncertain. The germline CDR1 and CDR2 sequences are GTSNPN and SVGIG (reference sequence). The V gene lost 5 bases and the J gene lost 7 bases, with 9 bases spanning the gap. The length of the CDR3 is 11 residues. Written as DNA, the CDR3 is TGTGCCTGGGGCACCTTGAATGAGCAGTTCTTC. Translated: CAWGTLNEQFF.

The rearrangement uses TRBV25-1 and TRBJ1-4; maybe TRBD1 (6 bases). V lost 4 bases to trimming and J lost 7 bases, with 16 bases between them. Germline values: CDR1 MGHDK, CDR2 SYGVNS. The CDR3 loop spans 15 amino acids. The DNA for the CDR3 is TGTGCCAGCAGTGCCCTCCGGGGGCCCGGTGAAAAACTGTTTTTT. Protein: CASSALRGPGEKLFF.

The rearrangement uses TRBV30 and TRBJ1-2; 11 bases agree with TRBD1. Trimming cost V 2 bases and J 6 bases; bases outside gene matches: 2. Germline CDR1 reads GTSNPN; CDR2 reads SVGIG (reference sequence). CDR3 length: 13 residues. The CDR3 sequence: CAWSPGQGDGYTF. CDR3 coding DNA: TGTGCCTGGAGTCCGGGACAGGGGGATGGCTACACCTTC.

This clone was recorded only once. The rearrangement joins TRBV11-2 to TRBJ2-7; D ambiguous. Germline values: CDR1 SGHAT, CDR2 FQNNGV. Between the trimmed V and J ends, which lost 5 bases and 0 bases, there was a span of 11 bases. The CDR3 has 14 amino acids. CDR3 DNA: TGTGCCAGCAGCCCTGGGGTTCTCTCCTACGAGCAGTACTTC. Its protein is CASSPGVLSYEQYF.

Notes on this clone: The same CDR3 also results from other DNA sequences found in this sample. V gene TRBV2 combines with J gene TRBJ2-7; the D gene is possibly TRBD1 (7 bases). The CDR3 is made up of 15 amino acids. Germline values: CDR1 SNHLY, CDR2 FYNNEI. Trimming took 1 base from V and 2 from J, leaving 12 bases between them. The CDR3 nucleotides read TGTGCCAGCAGTGAAGGGAGGGGGCCGACCTACGAGCAGTACTTC. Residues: CASSEGRGPTYEQYF. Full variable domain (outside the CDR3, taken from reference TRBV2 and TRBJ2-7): EPEVTQTPSHQVTQMGQEVILRCVPISNHLYFYWYRQILGQKVEFLVSFYNNEISEKSEIFDDQFSVERPDGSNFTLKIRSTKLEDSAMYFCASSEGRGPTYEQYFGPGTRLTVT.

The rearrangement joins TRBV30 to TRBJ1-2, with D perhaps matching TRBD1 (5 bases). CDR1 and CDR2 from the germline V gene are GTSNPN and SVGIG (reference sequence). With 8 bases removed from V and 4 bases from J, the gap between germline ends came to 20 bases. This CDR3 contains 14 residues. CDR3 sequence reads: CARNLGEGLYGYTF. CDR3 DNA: TGTGCCCGAAACTTGGGGGAGGGCCTCTATGGCTACACCTTC.

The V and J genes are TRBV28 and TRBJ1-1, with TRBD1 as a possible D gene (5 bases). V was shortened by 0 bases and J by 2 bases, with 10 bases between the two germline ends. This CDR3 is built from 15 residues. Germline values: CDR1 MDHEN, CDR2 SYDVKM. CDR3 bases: TGTGCCAGCAGTTTATGGAACCAGGGAAACACTGAAGCTTTCTTT. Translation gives CASSLWNQGNTEAFF.

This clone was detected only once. The CDR3 sequence is CASSTSRGTGELFF. The CDR3 region has the DNA TGTGCCAGCAGCACGAGTAGGGGCACCGGGGAGCTGTTTTTT. The chain is built from TRBV21-1 and TRBJ2-2; the DNA was not compared with TRBD1, the D call given in the table. TRBV21-1 is a pseudogene locus. This CDR3 is 14 amino acids long.

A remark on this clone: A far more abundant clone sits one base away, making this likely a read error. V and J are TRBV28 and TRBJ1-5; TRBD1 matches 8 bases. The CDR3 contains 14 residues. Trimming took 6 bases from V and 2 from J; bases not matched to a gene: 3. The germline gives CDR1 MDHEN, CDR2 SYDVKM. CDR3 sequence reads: CASSLTGGNQPQHF. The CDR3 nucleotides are TGTGCCAGCAGCTTGACAGGGGGCAATCAGCCCCAGCATTTT.

This chain's CDR3 is CASSLTASVSYNEQFF. The CDR3 DNA reads TGTGCCAGCAGCCTTACCGCTAGCGTCTCCTACAATGAGCAGTTCTTC. The rearrangement uses TRBV7-9 and TRBJ2-1, with D perhaps matching TRBD2 (6 bases). The CDR3 has 16 amino acids. Germline V lookup: CDR1 SEHNR, CDR2 FQNEAQ (reference sequence). V lost 5 bases and J lost 0, with 14 bases in between.

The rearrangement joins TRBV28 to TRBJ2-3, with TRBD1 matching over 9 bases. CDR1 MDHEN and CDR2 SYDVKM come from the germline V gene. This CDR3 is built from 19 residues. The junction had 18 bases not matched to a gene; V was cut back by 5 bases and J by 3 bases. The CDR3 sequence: CASSPLATGGNRWTDTQYF. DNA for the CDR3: TGTGCCAGCAGTCCCCTTGCGACAGGGGGAAATCGGTGGACAGATACGCAGTATTTT.

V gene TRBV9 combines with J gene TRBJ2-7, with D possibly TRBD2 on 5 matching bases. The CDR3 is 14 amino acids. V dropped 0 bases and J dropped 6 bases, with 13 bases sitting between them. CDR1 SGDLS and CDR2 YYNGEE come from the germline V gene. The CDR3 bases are TGTGCCAGCAGCGTAGGTGAGGGTGTAGGCGAGCAGTACTTC. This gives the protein CASSVGEGVGEQYF.